The 19 T cell receptor beta chains presented below share a single source sample, sequenced in a study of cytomegalovirus exposure and HLA in healthy donors. Amplification used 60 Vbeta primers and 13 Jbeta primers. The table came from immunoSEQ multiplex PCR; TCRdb's copy has only in-frame clones and leaves some out. The table includes some 130,000 clones, around nine tenths detected once. The sequenced sample was PBMCs. The receptors shown here come from a young woman in good health and CMV-seronegative.

V is TRBV7-2 and J is TRBJ2-3; no firm D call. The CDR3 spans 16 residues. Per the germline V gene, CDR1 is SGHTA and CDR2 is FQGNSA. V was clipped by 4 bases and J by 6 bases, with 20 bases between them. The CDR3 loop reads CASSSQTLIAADTQYF. As DNA, the CDR3 is TGTGCCAGCAGCTCCCAAACCTTGATCGCGGCTGATACGCAGTATTTT.

The chain recombines TRBV2 with TRBJ2-7; D is ambiguous. V gave up 7 bases and J gave up 1 base, with 8 bases separating them. Germline V gene data show CDR1 as SNHLY and CDR2 as FYNNEI. There are 12 residues in the CDR3. In DNA, the CDR3 is TGTGCCAGCACCGTAACTTCCTACGAGCAGTACTTC. Protein product: CASTVTSYEQYF. Using reference TRBV2 and TRBJ2-7 for the parts outside the CDR3, the full variable domain is EPEVTQTPSHQVTQMGQEVILRCVPISNHLYFYWYRQILGQKVEFLVSFYNNEISEKSEIFDDQFSVERPDGSNFTLKIRSTKLEDSAMYFCASTVTSYEQYFGPGTRLTVT.

The rearrangement links TRBV7-9 to TRBJ2-1, with 9 bases aligning to TRBD2. The J segment lost 6 bases and the V segment lost 0 bases, leaving 9 bases of the junction unmatched. CDR1 and CDR2 from the germline V gene are SEHNR and FQNEAQ (reference sequence). The CDR3 has 17 amino acids. The CDR3 nucleotides are TGTGCCAGCAGCTTAGCGGGGCGGGGGGGCCTCTTCAATGAGCAGTTCTTC. It codes for CASSLAGRGGLFNEQFF.

This clone was detected only a few times. The chain's CDR3 is CASSPAGDIQYF. The CDR3 region has the DNA TGTGCCAGCTCACCAGCAGGTGACATTCAGTACTTC. The chain recombines TRBV18 with TRBJ2-4; D is uncertain. Germline V gene sequence: CDR1 KGHSH, CDR2 LQKENI. The CDR3 sequence is 12 residues long. V dropped 2 bases and J dropped 8 bases, with 7 bases sitting between them.

The CDR3 region is CASSQENSGASYEQYF. For the CDR3, the DNA is TGTGCCAGCAGCCAAGAAAATAGCGGAGCCTCCTACGAGCAGTACTTC. V gene TRBV4-2 combines with J gene TRBJ2-5; a possible D gene is TRBD2 (6 bases). The J call may be in error: the DNA end matches TRBJ2-7 better. This CDR3 has 16 amino acids. Germline CDR1 and CDR2: LGHNA and YNFKEQ.

CDR3 coding DNA: TGTGCCAGCAGGCTCTATGGGGAGCCTAATTCACCCCTCCACTTT. Protein sequence: CASRLYGEPNSPLHF. The V gene is TRBV6-5, the J gene TRBJ1-6; no clear D gene. The germline V and J ends were trimmed by 6 bases and 6 bases, with 15 bases remaining between them. This CDR3 region has 15 residues. CDR1 and CDR2 from the germline V gene are MNHEY and SVGAGI.

This chain links TRBV2 with TRBJ1-2; 7 nucleotides match TRBD1. Trimming cost V 7 bases and J 6 bases; bases outside gene matches: 8. The CDR3 spans 13 residues. Germline V gives CDR1 SNHLY, CDR2 FYNNEI. The chain's CDR3 is CASTRNRGDGYTF. The CDR3 DNA reads as TGTGCCAGCACTCGAAACAGGGGAGATGGCTACACCTTC.

The chain has TRBV27 and TRBJ2-7, with 7 nucleotides matching TRBD2. The CDR3 has 15 residues. CDR1 MNHEY and CDR2 SMNVEV come from the germline V gene (reference sequence). J gave up 6 bases and V 2 bases, and 10 bases lay outside the gene matches. CDR3 sequence: CASSLKSGILGEQYF. Here the CDR3 DNA reads TGTGCCAGCAGTTTAAAGAGCGGGATACTCGGCGAGCAGTACTTC.

This rearrangement joins TRBV6-6 to TRBJ1-1; a possible D gene is TRBD1 (5 bases). With 2 bases removed from V and 4 bases from J, the gap between germline ends came to 11 bases. This CDR3 spans 14 amino acids. Germline CDR1 MNHNY, CDR2 SVGAGI (reference sequence). The CDR3 DNA reads as TGTGCCAGCAGTTACGGGGGGGTTACCACTGAAGCTTTCTTT. As protein: CASSYGGVTTEAFF.

V gene TRBV20-1 combines with J gene TRBJ2-2; no reliable D call. CDR3 length equals 11 residues. Trimming took 1 base from V and 6 from J, leaving 3 bases between them. Germline V gene lookup returns CDR1 DFQATT and CDR2 SNEGSKA (reference sequence). In DNA form, the CDR3 reads TGCAGTGCTAGAGGGCCCGGGGAGCTGTTTTTT. This translates into CSARGPGELFF.

V and J are TRBV7-8 and TRBJ2-1; D unresolved. V lost 5 bases and J lost 6, with 11 bases in between. Germline CDR1 SGHVS, CDR2 FQNEAQ. There are 13 residues in the CDR3. In nucleotides, the CDR3 is TGTGCCAGCAGCCGACTTGGCGGCAATGAGCAGTTCTTC. Translation: CASSRLGGNEQFF.

The rearrangement joins TRBV28 to TRBJ2-3; D remains unclear. Germline V gene lookup returns CDR1 MDHEN and CDR2 SYDVKM. The V and J ends lost 2 bases and 0 bases respectively, with 6 bases between them. The CDR3 has 14 residues. In DNA, the CDR3 is TGTGCCAGCAGTTTAACCTACAGCACAGATACGCAGTATTTT. Translated, it gives CASSLTYSTDTQYF.

The table lists this clone with a count of one. The V and J genes are TRBV6-5 and TRBJ2-7; 8 bases match TRBD1. The germline V gene encodes CDR1 MNHEY and CDR2 SVGAGI. V trimming: 8 bases; J trimming: 2 bases; junction bases outside the gene matches: 11. There are 15 residues in the CDR3. DNA of the CDR3: TGTGCCAGCGGGAGAAGGACAGGGCTCGCCTACGAGCAGTACTTC. The encoded protein is CASGRRTGLAYEQYF.

V usage is TRBV19 and J usage is TRBJ2-7; D is unresolved. This CDR3 spans 13 amino acids. In germline, CDR1 is LNHDA, CDR2 SQIVND (reference sequence). Trimming took off 5 bases at V and 3 bases at J, with 11 bases between the two ends. Here the CDR3 DNA reads TGTGCCAGTAGTGATGGGCCAGGCTACGAGCAGTACTTC. It translates to CASSDGPGYEQYF.

The chain recombines TRBV4-1 with TRBJ2-2; D might be TRBD1 (6 bases). Germline V CDR1 and CDR2: MGHRA, YSYEKL. Trimming shortened V by 4 bases and J by 6 bases, and 15 bases separated the two germline ends. This CDR3 is built from 15 residues. CDR3 sequence (DNA): TGCGCCAGCAGCCTACAGGGAAGCGGTCCCGGGGAGCTGTTTTTT. Encoded protein: CASSLQGSGPGELFF.

Here the CDR3 DNA reads TGCGCCAGCAGCCAAGAGCCGAGACTCGCCTATAATTCACCCCTCCACTTT. The encoded protein is CASSQEPRLAYNSPLHF. The chain is built from TRBV4-3 and TRBJ1-6; D uncertain. This CDR3 contains 17 residues. The ends were cut back, 0 bases at V and 2 bases at J, with 11 bases in the middle. The germline V gene encodes CDR1 LGHNA and CDR2 YSLEER.

The V gene is TRBV5-6, the J gene TRBJ2-5, with D possibly TRBD1 on 6 matching bases. Germline V lookup: CDR1 SGHDT, CDR2 YYEEEE. V was clipped by 7 bases and J by 2 bases, with 15 bases between them. The CDR3 length is 14 residues. This chain's CDR3 is CASGTRGQQETQYF. In DNA form, the CDR3 reads TGTGCCAGCGGAACCCGGGGACAACAAGAGACCCAGTACTTC.

This clone was observed a single time. The chain carries TRBV27 and TRBJ1-6; D not certain. This CDR3 contains 16 residues. Trimming shortened V by 2 bases and J by 0 bases, and 8 bases separated the two germline ends. Per the germline V gene, CDR1 is MNHEY and CDR2 is SMNVEV (reference sequence). CDR3 residues: CASSLRGSSYNSPLHF. CDR3 coding DNA: TGTGCCAGCAGTTTACGAGGAAGCTCCTATAATTCACCCCTCCACTTT.

The V call is TRBV19, the J call TRBJ1-1, with D perhaps matching TRBD1 (5 bases). The length of the CDR3 is 13 residues. Between the trimmed V and J ends, which lost 6 bases and 0 bases, there was a span of 8 bases. CDR1 and CDR2 (germline): LNHDA, SQIVND (reference sequence). The CDR3 is CASSLTVNTEAFF. The DNA of the CDR3 is TGTGCCAGTAGCTTGACAGTGAACACTGAAGCTTTCTTT.